A selection of T cell receptor beta chains follows, all from one sample in a study of response to subunit inactivated influenza vaccine. TCRdb redid the calling of the RT-PCR reads with MiXCR, one entry per CDR3 protein. The repertoire holds under 850,000 distinct CDR3 sequences, with approximately 17% as singletons. This specimen was PBMCs from blood, taken 4 to 6 days after vaccination. These receptors came from a man aged 45-65 years who received an inactivated influenza vaccine. CDR3s include the opening cysteine and the closing phenylalanine or tryptophan. Each record gives: CDR3 length, J gene, clone size, V gene, D gene, CDR3 DNA, CDR3 protein. A D gene is named only where the DNA matches it firmly. Clone sizes are given selectively: once, few, many, or a class where the clone is expanded.

>15|TRBJ2-5|few|TRBV5-1|.
TGCGCCAGCAGCTCACTTGGTCTAGGCCAAGAGACCCAGTACTTC
CASSSLGLGQETQYF
>15|TRBJ2-1|few|TRBV28|TRBD2
TGTGCCAGCAGTCAAGGCGGGGGGCCCTACAATGAGCAGTTCTTC
CASSQGGGPYNEQFF
>16|TRBJ1-2|once|TRBV4-2|TRBD1
TGTGCCAGCAGCCAAGATCTGGACAGGGGGAACTATGGCTACACCTTC
CASSQDLDRGNYGYTF
>15|TRBJ2-3|many|TRBV5-1|.
TGCGCCAGCAGCTTGTTGGACAATTTTTCAGATACGCAGTATTTT
CASSLLDNFSDTQYF
>17|TRBJ2-3|.|TRBV7-2|TRBD1
TGTGCCAGCAGCTTAAACCTTGGGACAGGGGGCACAGATACGCAGTATTTT
CASSLNLGTGGTDTQYF
>15|TRBJ1-5|.|TRBV6-1|.
TGTGCCAGCAGTGAAGGGCCAGGGTGGGGGCAGCCCCAGCATTTT
CASSEGPGWGQPQHF
>17|TRBJ2-4|few|TRBV4-3|.
TGCGCCAGCAGCCCCCTAAGATCTCAGCGGGTGGTAAACATTCAGTACTTC
CASSPLRSQRVVNIQYF
>14|TRBJ2-7|.|TRBV20-1|TRBD2
TGCAGTTCCTCCTTGCGGGGGGCCTGGGACGAGCAGTACTTC
CSSSLRGAWDEQYF
>15|TRBJ2-2|few|TRBV4-3|.
TGCGCCAGCAGCCAAGTTTACATCTGGTCCGGGGAGCTGTTTTTT
CASSQVYIWSGELFF
>13|TRBJ2-7|few|TRBV19|TRBD1
TGTGCCAGTAGCGGGACAGGGATATACGAGCAGTACTTC
CASSGTGIYEQYF
>16|TRBJ2-1|.|TRBV20-1|TRBD2
TGCAGTGCTAGAGAAGGGCTAGCGGGCTTCTACAATGAGCAGTTCTTC
CSAREGLAGFYNEQFF
>15|TRBJ2-2|.|TRBV5-1|.
TGCGCCAGCAGGTGGGGACTGAAGAACACCGGGGAGCTGTTTTTT
CASRWGLKNTGELFF
>18|TRBJ2-7|.|TRBV6-5|TRBD2
TGTGCCAGCAGTTACTCGATGTCTAGCGGGAGGCGTCCCTACGAGCAGTACTTC
CASSYSMSSGRRPYEQYF
>13|TRBJ2-7|.|TRBV25-1|TRBD2
TGTGCCAGCAGTGTGGGACTAACCGGCGAGCAGTACTTC
CASSVGLTGEQYF
>16|TRBJ2-5|.|TRBV4-2|.
TGTGCCAGCAGCCAAGTTTTTGGGGGCCCAAGGGAGACCCAGTACTTC
CASSQVFGGPRETQYF
>14|TRBJ2-2|.|TRBV11-2|.
TGTGCCAGCAGCTGGACTTGGGGGACCGGGGAGCTGTTTTTT
CASSWTWGTGELFF
>14|TRBJ2-3|few|TRBV10-2|TRBD2
TGCGCCAGCAGAGTCGGGACGGGGGGAGATACGCAGTATTTT
CASRVGTGGDTQYF
>15|TRBJ2-7|few|TRBV12-3/TRBV12-4|TRBD2
TGTGCCAGCAGCCGTATAACGGGGGGTTTCGGAGAGCAGTACTTC
CASSRITGGFGEQYF
>17|TRBJ2-3|.|TRBV7-9|.
TGTGCCAGCAGCTTGGGGTGGGGGAGTCCCCGCACAGATACGCAGTATTTT
CASSLGWGSPRTDTQYF
>16|TRBJ2-7|few|TRBV29-1|TRBD1
TGCAGCGTTGCCGCGAACAGACAGGGGAGCTCCTACGAGCAGTACTTC
CSVAANRQGSSYEQYF
>18|TRBJ2-1|.|TRBV4-2|.
TGTGCCAGCAGCCAAACTAGAGTGACTCGGTACACCTACAATGAGCAGTTCTTC
CASSQTRVTRYTYNEQFF
>15|TRBJ2-1|.|TRBV5-5|.
TGTGCCAGCAGCTTTCCCCGCCAATCCTACAATGAGCAGTTCTTC
CASSFPRQSYNEQFF
>17|TRBJ2-7|.|TRBV28|TRBD2
TGTGCCAGCAGTTTACCCGAGATAGCGGGAGATGATTACGAGCAGTACTTC
CASSLPEIAGDDYEQYF
>13|TRBJ1-2|many|TRBV10-3|.
TGTGCCATCAGTGAAGCCCGGGACTATGGCTACACCTTC
CAISEARDYGYTF
>11|TRBJ1-1|few|TRBV6-1|.
TGTGCCAGCAGCCACCACACTGAAGCTTTCTTT
CASSHHTEAFF
>16|TRBJ2-1|many|TRBV4-2|.
TGTGCCAGCAGCCAAGCTGATGGGACTTTAAACAATGAGCAGTTCTTC
CASSQADGTLNNEQFF